The following is a TCR beta chain sequence with its context. Its cognate antigen has yet to be identified. No much larger clonotype is one base removed from it; base qualities were not supplied. This sample stems from a study of blood T cells in healthy people across ages (dated by TCRdb to 2015 to 2017). Concerning the study at large: Template switching captured roughly one uniquely barcoded TCR beta cDNA molecule per two T cells in model experiments. The study analyzed two additional independent replicas of 1 million unique cDNA reads from the same blood draw for two donors, one aged 18 to 30 and one aged 80 or older. The donors were divided into four age groups: young (average around 15 years), middle-aged (about 39), aged (roughly 60) and long-lived (nearly 85). Age-related changes in TCR beta repertoire diversity were measured in the study by deep sequencing normalized with unique cDNA molecular identifiers.

The donors were roughly 39 Caucasian individuals from Russia, aged roughly 6 to 90 years, who were systemically healthy. Approximately 9.7 milliliters of peripheral blood were drawn from each donor into EDTA-treated Vacutainer tubes. Ficoll-Paque density-gradient centrifugation was used to isolate PBMCs, with at least 6 million per sample. Total RNA was extracted from PBMCs with Trizol reagent, with at least 6 micrograms obtained per sample. Naive CD45RAhigh/CD27high T cell percentages were measured by flow cytometry on a PBMC aliquot from every donor. Results the study describes overall, beyond this receptor: Observed TCR beta diversity per million T cells fell roughly linearly with age, and a significant reduction was already apparent by age roughly 40. The percentage of naive T cells measured by flow cytometry correlated strongly with observed TCR beta diversity. Compared with the aged group, the long-lived group had more naive CD4+ T cells, fewer expanded clones and increased TCR diversity, a pattern suggesting age selection. Because profiling used bulk unsorted PBMCs, naive and antigen-experienced compartments could not be compared conclusively. Because donor CMV infection status was unknown, age-related changes in expanded clonotypes were potentially confounded. Total diversity estimates from one million sequenced T cells were considered lower bounds and underestimates.

Library construction relied on 5' RACE. TCRdb shows the sequencer as Illumina HiSeq 2500. A second PCR of roughly 6 to 11 cycles was performed with a sample-barcoded 5' primer and a J-beta primer mix. A unique molecular identifier was introduced onto each TCR beta cDNA molecule by a template-switch 5' adaptor carrying 12 random nucleotides. Each sample yielded at least 2.5 million CDR3-containing paired-end reads. First-strand cDNA synthesis was performed from all RNA using the Mint cDNA synthesis kit, with priming by a TRBC-specific oligonucleotide. After uracil-DNA glycosylase treatment, a first 18-cycle PCR used universal primers M1SS and BC2_uni_R on all cDNA. The original pipeline was this. Each sample was normalized by randomly selecting 1 million high-quality reads, each carrying a distinct molecular identifier. Reads sharing molecular identifiers were discarded rather than binned into consensus sequences. MiTCR, run with a Q25 quality threshold and the strictest error-elimination algorithm, handled CDR3 identification, clonotype clustering and error correction. A nonparametric unseen species model with Euler transformation was used to estimate a lower bound on total TCR beta diversity. TCRdb reworked the public reads: Q25 trimming with fastp, MiXCR clone assembly, productive beta chains retained. CDR3 protein duplicates are merged, each entry listing the most common genes and DNA. For this entry, the V and J calls and clone size follow TCRdb and not the study's own pipeline. Recorded for this sample are 1 million or so distinct CDR3 sequences; about 23% of them occurred a single time. The top ten clonotypes cover 0.65% to 0.75% of the sample.

The germline V gene specifies KGHSH as CDR1 and LQKENI as CDR2. There are 16 amino acids in the CDR3, from cysteine to phenylalanine inclusive. Left in the record is the CDR3 DNA by itself, 48 bases read in frame from the first base. A further study also used this sample, focusing on T cells of mothers and their children. The second study also describes: Nine systemically healthy Caucasian individuals, comprising three mothers and their six children, were included as donors. cDNA synthesis consumed the entire amount of extracted RNA, loaded at approximately 1.6 ug RNA in each 15 ul reaction. In the second PCR, the M1S primer added sample barcodes and 2-4 random nucleotides. More than 9 million TCR beta CDR3 reads were obtained from each mother, and 2.5 million to 3.5 million reads were obtained from each child. In both related and unrelated pairs, thymic selection shapes the output of TCR recombination in a similar way, with inherited differences having only a minor effect. Related mother-child pairs always showed normalized repertoire overlap that was slightly higher than in unrelated mother-child pairs, though the difference was never significant. With a sensitivity of around 97 clones per million clonotypes, no persistent microchimeric T cell clones were detected. Deep NGS was used in the study to compare the TCR beta repertoires of mothers and children and to look for features that separate related mother-child pairs from unrelated individuals. On average, the children were approximately 11 +/- 4 years old, while the mothers were approximately 41 +/- 4 years old. Libraries were sequenced on Illumina HiSeq 2000 with 100+100 nt paired-end reads after adapter ligation with NEBNext reagents. To prevent cross-contamination, the mother and child libraries were prepared a month apart and were sequenced in separate runs. Each donor had between roughly 450,000 and 2,300,000 distinct TCR beta clonotypes identified. Naive TCR beta clonotypes were estimated from low-frequency clonotypes matched to each donor's FACS-determined naive share, without sorting.

The sample taken for sequencing was blood. The TCR comes from a girl aged 2 to 9 in good health. The V and J segments used are TRBV18 and TRBJ2-5, with TRBD2 matching 9 junction bases. The J call may be mistaken, given a closer DNA end match to TRBJ2-1. For the CDR3, the sequence is CASSVTLAGRPNEQFF. Read as DNA, the sequence is TGTGCCAGCTCAGTAACCCTAGCGGGAAGGCCGAATGAGCAGTTCTTC.